These T cell receptor beta chains were read from a single sample in a study of human T cells and chemical hapten exposure. TCRdb processed the RACE reads anew with MiXCR; each CDR3 protein has one entry. The sample gives roughly 69,000 distinct CDR3 sequences, about 9.3% of which show up once; around 6.8% is in the top ten. This specimen consisted of whole blood, obtained in connection with sensitization to the hapten diphenylcyclopropenone (DPC). Receptors originate from a woman aged 50 to 60 with alopecia areata. Some clones in this sample may be carry-over from other donors' samples. The CDR3 runs from the conserved cysteine through the conserved F or W. Each record gives: J gene, V gene, CDR3 protein.

J: TRBJ2-3; V: TRBV28; CDR3: CASSLQGAQDTQYF
J: TRBJ2-2; V: TRBV19; CDR3: CASRTYRGTANTGELFF
J: TRBJ2-5; V: TRBV6-6; CDR3: CASRTSGRGETQYF
J: TRBJ2-7; V: TRBV12-3/TRBV12-4; CDR3: CASSRTQSSYEQYF
J: TRBJ2-1; V: TRBV20-1; CDR3: CSARGTSGSRIAYNEQFF
J: TRBJ2-5; V: TRBV12-3/TRBV12-4; CDR3: CASSSYLDQEGWETQYF
J: TRBJ2-7; V: TRBV25-1; CDR3: CASIASLFPYEQYF
J: TRBJ2-1; V: TRBV20-1; CDR3: CSAMKRESAYNEQFF
J: TRBJ1-6; V: TRBV12-3/TRBV12-4; CDR3: CASSLVVDSPLHF
J: TRBJ2-7; V: TRBV20-1; CDR3: CSAREAGESYEQYF
J: TRBJ2-5; V: TRBV3-1; CDR3: CASSQRLAEETQYF
J: TRBJ2-4; V: TRBV3-1; CDR3: CASSQDSVDKNIQYF
J: TRBJ2-3; V: TRBV7-8; CDR3: CASSPPGYTDTQYF
J: TRBJ2-7; V: TRBV7-6; CDR3: CASSFGQGAGEQYF
J: TRBJ2-7; V: TRBV18; CDR3: CASSNGPFYEQYF
J: TRBJ1-1; V: TRBV12-3/TRBV12-4; CDR3: CASTKGVLNTEAFF
J: TRBJ1-2; V: TRBV4-2; CDR3: CASSQRGFDGYTF
J: TRBJ2-2; V: TRBV7-8; CDR3: CASSLDQVSGELFF
J: TRBJ2-1; V: TRBV4-1; CDR3: CASSQGSLVNEQFF
J: TRBJ2-7; V: TRBV29-1; CDR3: CSVVQGNYEQYF
J: TRBJ2-2; V: TRBV24-1; CDR3: CATSDSGSIHTGELFF
J: TRBJ2-1; V: TRBV7-2; CDR3: CASSLTGLPLYNEQFF